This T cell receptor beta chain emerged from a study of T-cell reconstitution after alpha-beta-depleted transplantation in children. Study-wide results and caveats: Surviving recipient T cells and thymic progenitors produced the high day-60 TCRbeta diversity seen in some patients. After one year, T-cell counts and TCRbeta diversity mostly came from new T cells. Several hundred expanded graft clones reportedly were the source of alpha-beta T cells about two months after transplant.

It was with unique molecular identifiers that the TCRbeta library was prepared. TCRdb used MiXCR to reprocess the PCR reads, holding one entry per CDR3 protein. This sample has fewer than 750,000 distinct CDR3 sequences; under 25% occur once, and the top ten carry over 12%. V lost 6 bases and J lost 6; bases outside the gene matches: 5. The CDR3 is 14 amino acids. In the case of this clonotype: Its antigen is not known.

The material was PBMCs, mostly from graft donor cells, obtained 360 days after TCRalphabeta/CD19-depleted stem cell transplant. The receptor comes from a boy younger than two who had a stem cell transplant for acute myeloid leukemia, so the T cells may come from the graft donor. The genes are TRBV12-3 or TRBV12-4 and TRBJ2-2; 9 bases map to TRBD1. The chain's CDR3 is CASRWDRDAGELFF. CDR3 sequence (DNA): TGTGCCAGCAGATGGGACAGGGATGCCGGGGAGCTGTTTTTT.